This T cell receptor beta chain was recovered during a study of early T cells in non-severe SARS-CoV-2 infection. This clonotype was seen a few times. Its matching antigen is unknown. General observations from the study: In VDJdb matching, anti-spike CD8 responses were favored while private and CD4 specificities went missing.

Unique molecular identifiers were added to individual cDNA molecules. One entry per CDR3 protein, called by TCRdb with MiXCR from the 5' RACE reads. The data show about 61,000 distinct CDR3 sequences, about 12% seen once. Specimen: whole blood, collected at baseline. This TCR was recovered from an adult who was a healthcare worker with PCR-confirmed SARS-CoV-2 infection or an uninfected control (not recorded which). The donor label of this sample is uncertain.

CDR3 residues: CASSTPGGAKNIQYF. CDR3 nucleotide sequence: TGTGCCAGCAGCACCCCCGGGGGTGCCAAAAACATTCAGTACTTC. The genes are TRBV21-1 and TRBJ2-4; the table's D call, TRBD1, was not checked against the DNA. TRBV21-1 is classified as a pseudogene. The CDR3 totals 15 residues.